This T cell receptor beta chain is from a study of control samples from healthy donors and cancer patients. Some clones are missing from TCRdb's copy, which holds only in-frame ones; the method was immunoSEQ multiplex PCR. Of some 100,000 clones in the sample, less than 90% were seen once. CDR1 is SGHTA, CDR2 FQGNSA, per germline. The length of the CDR3 is 17 residues. V was pared by 5 bases and J by 0 bases, with 16 bases between. This chain connects TRBV7-2 to TRBJ1-4, with a weak D call TRBD1 (6 bases). This clonotype was sampled from a woman between 50 and 59 years old in good health. The sequencing input was blood. The CDR3 nucleotides read TGTGCCAGCAGCCCGAGGGGTGGGGGCCCAACTAATGAAAAACTGTTTTTT. It specifies CASSPRGGGPTNEKLFF.